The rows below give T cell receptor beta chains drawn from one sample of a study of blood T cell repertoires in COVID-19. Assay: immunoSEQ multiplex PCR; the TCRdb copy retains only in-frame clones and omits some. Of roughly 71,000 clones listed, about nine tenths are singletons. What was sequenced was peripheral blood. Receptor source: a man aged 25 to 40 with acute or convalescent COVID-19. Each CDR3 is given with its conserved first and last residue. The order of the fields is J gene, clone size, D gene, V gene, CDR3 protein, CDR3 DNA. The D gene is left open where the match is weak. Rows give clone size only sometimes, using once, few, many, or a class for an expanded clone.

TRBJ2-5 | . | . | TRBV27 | CASSTRDGGSETQYF | TGTGCCAGCAGTACCCGGGACGGGGGTTCAGAGACCCAGTACTTC
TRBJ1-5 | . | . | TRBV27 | CASMSLGGGNQPQHF | TGTGCCAGCATGTCGTTGGGGGGGGGCAATCAGCCCCAGCATTTT
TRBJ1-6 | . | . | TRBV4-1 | CASRNHRDALINSPLHF | TGCGCCAGCAGGAACCACAGGGACGCCTTAATCAATTCACCCCTCCACTTT
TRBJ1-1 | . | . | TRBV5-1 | CASSQDNTEAFF | TGCGCCAGCAGCCAGGATAACACTGAAGCTTTCTTT
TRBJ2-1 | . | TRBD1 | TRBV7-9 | CASSWRRGGHEQFF | TGTGCCAGCAGCTGGCGACGAGGGGGCCATGAGCAGTTCTTC
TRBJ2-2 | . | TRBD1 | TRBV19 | CASTRTGVTGELFF | TGTGCCAGTACTCGGACAGGGGTGACCGGGGAGCTGTTTTTT
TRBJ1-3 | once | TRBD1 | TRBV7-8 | CASSSDRTGTIYF | TGTGCCAGCAGCTCGGACAGGACGGGCACCATATATTTT
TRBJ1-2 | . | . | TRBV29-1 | CSVDMGQVNYGYTF | TGCAGCGTTGATATGGGGCAGGTGAACTATGGCTACACCTTC
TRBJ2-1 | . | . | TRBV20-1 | CSASRNNEQFF | TGCAGTGCTAGCAGAAACAATGAGCAGTTCTTC
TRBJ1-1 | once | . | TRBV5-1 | CASSPPGGQTTEAFF | TGCGCCAGCAGCCCCCCGGGAGGGCAGACGACTGAAGCTTTCTTT
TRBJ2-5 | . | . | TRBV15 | CATSREDGSTKETQYF | TGTGCCACCAGCAGAGAAGACGGGAGTACAAAAGAGACCCAGTACTTC
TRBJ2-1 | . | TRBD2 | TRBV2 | CASSPSWAGEYNEQFF | TGTGCCAGCAGTCCCTCCTGGGCGGGAGAGTACAATGAGCAGTTCTTC
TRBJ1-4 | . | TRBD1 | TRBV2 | CASSGFGDRVNEKLFF | TGTGCCAGCAGTGGTTTCGGGGACAGGGTGAATGAAAAACTGTTTTTT
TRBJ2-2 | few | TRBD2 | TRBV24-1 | CATSDGGLAGGDTNTGELFF | TGTGCCACCAGTGACGGTGGGCTAGCGGGAGGGGATACGAACACCGGGGAGCTGTTTTTT
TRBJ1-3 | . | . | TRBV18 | CASSPPLGDTIYF | TGTGCCAGCTCACCCCCACTTGGAGACACCATATATTTT
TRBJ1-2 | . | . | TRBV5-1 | CASSAGGEGNYGYTF | TGCGCCAGCAGCGCTGGGGGCGAGGGTAACTATGGCTACACCTTC
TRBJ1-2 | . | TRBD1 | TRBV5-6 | CASSPGQGRGYTF | TGTGCCAGCAGCCCTGGACAGGGTCGGGGCTACACCTTC
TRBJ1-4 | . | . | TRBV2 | CATGTSATNEKLFF | TGTGCCACCGGGACTTCCGCAACTAATGAAAAACTGTTTTTT
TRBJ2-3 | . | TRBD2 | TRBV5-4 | CASSWELAGVADTQYF | TGTGCCAGCAGCTGGGAGCTAGCGGGAGTGGCAGATACGCAGTATTTT
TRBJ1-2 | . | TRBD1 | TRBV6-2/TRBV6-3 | CASSPGWTGGTYGYTF | TGTGCCAGCAGTCCAGGTTGGACAGGGGGCACTTATGGCTACACCTTC
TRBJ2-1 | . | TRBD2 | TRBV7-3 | CASSLIRLAGPSYNEQFF | TGTGCCAGCAGCTTAATCCGACTAGCGGGACCGTCCTACAATGAGCAGTTCTTC
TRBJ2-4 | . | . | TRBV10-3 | CAISEEGAKNIQYF | TGTGCCATCAGTGAGGAGGGAGCCAAAAACATTCAGTACTTC
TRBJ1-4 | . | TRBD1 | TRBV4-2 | CASSPGTANEKLFF | TGTGCCAGCAGCCCCGGGACAGCTAATGAAAAACTGTTTTTT
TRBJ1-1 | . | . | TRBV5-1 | CASSLGTLTEAFF | TGCGCCAGCAGCTTAGGGACACTCACTGAAGCTTTCTTT
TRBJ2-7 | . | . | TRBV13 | CASSPRTGFYEQYF | TGTGCCAGCAGCCCTAGAACAGGGTTCTACGAGCAGTACTTC
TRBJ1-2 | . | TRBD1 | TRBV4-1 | CASSQGTGLNYGYTF | TGCGCCAGCAGCCAAGGGACAGGGCTTAACTATGGCTACACCTTC
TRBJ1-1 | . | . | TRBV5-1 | CASSLDPAGAEAFF | TGCGCCAGCAGCTTAGACCCGGCTGGAGCTGAAGCTTTCTTT
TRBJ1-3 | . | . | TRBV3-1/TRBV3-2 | CASSPFQGGNTIYF | TGTGCCAGCAGCCCATTCCAGGGTGGGAACACCATATATTTT
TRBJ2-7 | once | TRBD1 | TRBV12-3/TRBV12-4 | CASISGTEDEQYF | TGTGCCAGCATCTCGGGGACAGAAGACGAGCAGTACTTC
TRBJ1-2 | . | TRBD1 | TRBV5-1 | CASSPGQGAGGYTF | TGCGCCAGCAGCCCGGGACAGGGGGCCGGTGGCTACACCTTC
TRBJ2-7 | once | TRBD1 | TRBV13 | CASSLRDREHEQYF | TGTGCCAGCAGCCTCCGGGACAGGGAACACGAGCAGTACTTC
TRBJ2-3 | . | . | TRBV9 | CASSVGVADTQYF | TGTGCCAGCAGCGTGGGAGTGGCAGATACGCAGTATTTT
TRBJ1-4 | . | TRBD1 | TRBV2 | CASSGGQGVNEKLFF | TGTGCCAGCAGTGGGGGACAGGGCGTTAATGAAAAACTGTTTTTT
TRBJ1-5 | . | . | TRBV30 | CAWSVGGNQPQHF | TGTGCCTGGAGTGTAGGGGGAAATCAGCCCCAGCATTTT
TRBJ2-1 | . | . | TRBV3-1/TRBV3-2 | CASSQVGEDQQFF | TGTGCCAGCAGCCAAGTAGGGGAGGATCAGCAGTTCTTC
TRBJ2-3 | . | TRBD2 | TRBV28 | CASDSGVRDTQYF | TGTGCCAGCGATAGCGGGGTCCGGGATACGCAGTATTTT
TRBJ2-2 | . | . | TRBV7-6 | CASSSQGRGELFF | TGTGCCAGCAGCTCACAGGGTCGGGGGGAGCTGTTTTTT
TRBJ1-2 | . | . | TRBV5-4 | CASSSRQDYGYTF | TGTGCCAGCAGCTCGAGACAGGACTATGGCTACACCTTC
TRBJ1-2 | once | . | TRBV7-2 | CASSLGGASYGYTF | TGTGCCAGCAGCTTAGGGGGCGCAAGCTATGGCTACACCTTC
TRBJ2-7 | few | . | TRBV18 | CASSGTGPSSYEQYF | TGTGCCAGCTCCGGTACAGGGCCGAGCTCCTACGAGCAGTACTTC
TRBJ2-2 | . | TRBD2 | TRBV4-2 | CASSQDRDPGLADTGELFF | TGTGCCAGCAGCCAAGATCGGGATCCGGGACTAGCGGACACCGGGGAGCTGTTTTTT
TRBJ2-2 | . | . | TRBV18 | CASSPSNQGLIGELFF | TGTGCCAGCTCACCGTCGAACCAGGGGCTGATCGGGGAGCTGTTTTTT
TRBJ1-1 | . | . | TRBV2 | CASSEGAVNTEAFF | TGTGCCAGCAGTGAAGGGGCAGTGAACACTGAAGCTTTCTTT
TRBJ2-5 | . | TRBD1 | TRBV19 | CATGVGETQYF | TGTGCTACAGGGGTAGGGGAGACCCAGTACTTC
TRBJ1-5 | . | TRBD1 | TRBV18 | CASSPGPGGGGNQPQHF | TGTGCCAGCTCACCAGGCCCAGGGGGCGGCGGCAATCAGCCCCAGCATTTT
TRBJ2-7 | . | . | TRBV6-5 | CASRNGQIYEQYF | TGTGCCAGTAGGAATGGACAGATCTACGAGCAGTACTTC
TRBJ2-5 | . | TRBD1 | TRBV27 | CASSPRDSLGTQYF | TGTGCCAGCAGTCCCCGGGACAGCCTAGGGACCCAGTACTTC
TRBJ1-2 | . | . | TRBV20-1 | CSAFRDRGYTF | TGCAGTGCCTTCCGGGATAGGGGCTACACCTTC
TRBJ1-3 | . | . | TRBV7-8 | CASSLVPGRVINPGNTIYF | TGTGCCAGCAGCTTAGTCCCCGGCAGGGTCATCAACCCCGGAAACACCATATATTTT
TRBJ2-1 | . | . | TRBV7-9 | CAGRERPQGEQFF | TGTGCCGGACGGGAGCGGCCCCAGGGAGAGCAGTTCTTC
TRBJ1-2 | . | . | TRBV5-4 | CASSLGGGASYGYTF | TGTGCCAGCAGCTTGGGCGGGGGGGCCTCCTATGGCTACACCTTC
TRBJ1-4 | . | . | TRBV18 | CASSPRQSEKLFF | TGTGCCAGCTCACCACGACAGTCTGAAAAACTGTTTTTT
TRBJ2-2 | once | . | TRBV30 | CACASRTGELFF | TGTGCCTGCGCTAGCCGCACCGGGGAGCTGTTTTTT
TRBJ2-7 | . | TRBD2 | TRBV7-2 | CASSLVSSGRASSYEQYF | TGTGCCAGCAGCTTAGTCTCAAGCGGGAGGGCGAGCTCCTACGAGCAGTACTTC
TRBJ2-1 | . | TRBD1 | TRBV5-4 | CASSFPGDRSNEQFF | TGTGCCAGCAGCTTTCCGGGGGACAGGTCAAATGAGCAGTTCTTC
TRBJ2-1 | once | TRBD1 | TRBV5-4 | CASSVRDRGDNEQFF | TGTGCCAGCAGCGTAAGGGACAGGGGCGACAATGAGCAGTTCTTC
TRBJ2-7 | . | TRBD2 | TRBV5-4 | CASSLASAGTVEQYF | TGTGCCAGCAGCTTAGCGTCAGCGGGAACTGTCGAGCAGTACTTC
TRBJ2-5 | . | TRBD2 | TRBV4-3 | CASSQEASGSIRETQYF | TGCGCCAGCAGCCAAGAAGCTAGCGGGAGTATCAGAGAGACCCAGTACTTC
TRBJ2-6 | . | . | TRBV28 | CASSLWTGLGFSGANVLTF | TGTGCCAGCAGTTTATGGACAGGCTTGGGGTTCTCTGGGGCCAACGTCCTGACTTTC